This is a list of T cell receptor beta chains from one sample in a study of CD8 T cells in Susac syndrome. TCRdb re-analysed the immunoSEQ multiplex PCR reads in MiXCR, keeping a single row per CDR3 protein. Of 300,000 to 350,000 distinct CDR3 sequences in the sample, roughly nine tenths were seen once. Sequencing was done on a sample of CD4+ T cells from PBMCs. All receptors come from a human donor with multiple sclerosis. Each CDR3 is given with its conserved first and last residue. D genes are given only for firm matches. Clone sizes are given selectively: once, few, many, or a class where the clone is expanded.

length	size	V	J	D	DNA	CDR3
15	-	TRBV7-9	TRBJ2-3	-	TGTGCCAGCAGCCGTGTGATGGGTGGCACAGATACGCAGTATTTT	CASSRVMGGTDTQYF
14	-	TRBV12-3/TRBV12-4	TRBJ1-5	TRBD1	TGTGCCAGCAGCCCCGACAGGGCAAGGCAGCCCCAGCATTTT	CASSPDRARQPQHF
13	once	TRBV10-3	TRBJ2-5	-	TGTGCCATCAGTTCTAGCTACCAAGAGACCCAGTACTTC	CAISSSYQETQYF
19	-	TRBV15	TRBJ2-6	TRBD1	TGTGCCACCAGCAGGGCGCGACAGGGGGGGTACTCTGGGGCCAACGTCCTGACTTTC	CATSRARQGGYSGANVLTF
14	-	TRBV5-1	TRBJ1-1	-	TGCGCCAGCAGCGTGGAACAGGGTGGGACTGAAGCTTTCTTT	CASSVEQGGTEAFF
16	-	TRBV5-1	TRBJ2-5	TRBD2	TGCGCCAGCAGCCCAACTGGGACTAGCGGCGGGGAGACCCAGTACTTC	CASSPTGTSGGETQYF
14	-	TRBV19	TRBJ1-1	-	TGTGCCAGTAGTACGGGGACAACGAACACTGAAGCTTTCTTT	CASSTGTTNTEAFF
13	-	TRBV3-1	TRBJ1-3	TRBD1	TGTGCCAGCAGCCGGGACAGGGGGACGGCCATATATTTT	CASSRDRGTAIYF
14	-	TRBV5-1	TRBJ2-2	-	TGCGCCAGCAGCTACCAGTCGAACACCGGGGAGCTGTTTTTT	CASSYQSNTGELFF
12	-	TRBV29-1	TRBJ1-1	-	TGCAGCGTCATCAGGGGGAACACTGAAGCTTTCTTT	CSVIRGNTEAFF
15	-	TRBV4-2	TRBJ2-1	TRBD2	TGTGCCAGCAGCCAAGCTACTAGCGGCCACAATGAGCAGTTCTTC	CASSQATSGHNEQFF
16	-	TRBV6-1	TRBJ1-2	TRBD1	TGTGCCAGCAGTGAAGCGCTTCGGGGGACAGCTTATGGCTACACCTTC	CASSEALRGTAYGYTF
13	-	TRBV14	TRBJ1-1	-	TGTGCCAGCAGCCAATTCGCCAGGGTTGAAGCTTTCTTT	CASSQFARVEAFF
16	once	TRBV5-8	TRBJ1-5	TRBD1	TGTGCCAGCAGCTTGGGGACAGGGGGCTTTCCTCAGCCCCAGCATTTT	CASSLGTGGFPQPQHF
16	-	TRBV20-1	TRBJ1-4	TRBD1	TGCAGTGCTAGGTTCCCGGACAGGCCTTCGAATGAAAAACTGTTTTTT	CSARFPDRPSNEKLFF
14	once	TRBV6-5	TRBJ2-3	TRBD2	TGTGCCAGCAGTCGGACCGGGGGGTCAGATACGCAGTATTTT	CASSRTGGSDTQYF
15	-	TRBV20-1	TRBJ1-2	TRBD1	TGCAGTAGTAGGATGGGCGGGACTAGGGGGCATGGCTACACCTTC	CSSRMGGTRGHGYTF
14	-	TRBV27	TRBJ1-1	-	TGTGCCAGCAGTTTCGGTGAGGGAACTTCTGAAGCTTTCTTT	CASSFGEGTSEAFF
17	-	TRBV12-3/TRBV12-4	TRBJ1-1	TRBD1	TGTGCCAGCAGTTCCCTCCTTGGGGACAGGCCATACACTGAAGCTTTCTTT	CASSSLLGDRPYTEAFF
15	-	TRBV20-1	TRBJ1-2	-	TGCAGTGCTTATCTCGCAGGGGATCGACGCTATGGCTACACCTTC	CSAYLAGDRRYGYTF
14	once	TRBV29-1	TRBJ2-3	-	TGCAGCCCCTCGGAACAGCTAAGAATAGATACGCAGTATTTT	CSPSEQLRIDTQYF
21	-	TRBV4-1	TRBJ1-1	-	TGCGCCAGCAGCCAATTTAGGAGTCTCGGGATCGACTCCGTCATGAACACTGAAGCTTTCTTT	CASSQFRSLGIDSVMNTEAFF
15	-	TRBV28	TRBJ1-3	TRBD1	TGTGCCAGCAGTTCCCTAACAGGGGGAGTGCACACCATATATTTT	CASSSLTGGVHTIYF
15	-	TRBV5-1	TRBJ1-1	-	TGCGCCAGCAGCTTGGCGACCGGAGGAAACACTGAAGCTTTCTTT	CASSLATGGNTEAFF
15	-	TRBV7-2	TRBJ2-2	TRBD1	TGTGCCAGCAGCCCCACAGGGGGCGATACCGGGGAGCTGTTTTTT	CASSPTGGDTGELFF
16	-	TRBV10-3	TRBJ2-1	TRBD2	TGTGCCATCAGTGAGGTGCGGGGGAGCTCCTACAATGAGCAGTTCTTC	CAISEVRGSSYNEQFF
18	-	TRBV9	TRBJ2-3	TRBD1	TGTGCCAGCAGCGTAGGGACAGGGGGCATTTTTGGCACAGATACGCAGTATTTT	CASSVGTGGIFGTDTQYF
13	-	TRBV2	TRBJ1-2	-	TGTGCCAGCAGTGAGGGGACTCACTATGGCTACACCTTC	CASSEGTHYGYTF
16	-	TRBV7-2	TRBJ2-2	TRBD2	TGTGCCAGCAGCGGGGTAGGCGGGAGTGTCACCGGGGAGCTGTTTTTT	CASSGVGGSVTGELFF
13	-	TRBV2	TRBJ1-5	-	TGTGCCAGCACCGGGGGCAGGGATCAGCCCCAGCATTTT	CASTGGRDQPQHF
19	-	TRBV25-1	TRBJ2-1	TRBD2	TGTGCCAGCAGTGCCCGCCGACTAGCGGGAGGGCCCTCCTACAATGAGCAGTTCTTC	CASSARRLAGGPSYNEQFF
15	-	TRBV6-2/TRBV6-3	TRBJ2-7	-	TGTGCCAGCAGCCCGGGCGGTGGCCAATTCTACGAGCAGTACTTC	CASSPGGGQFYEQYF
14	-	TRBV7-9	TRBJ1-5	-	TGTGCCAGCAGCTTAGGCGGAGACAATCAGCCCCAGCATTTT	CASSLGGDNQPQHF
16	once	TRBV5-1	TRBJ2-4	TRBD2	TGCGCCAGCAGCTCCAGGACTAGCGGGACCAAAAACATTCAGTACTTC	CASSSRTSGTKNIQYF
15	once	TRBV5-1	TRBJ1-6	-	TGCGCCAGCAGCTTGGATAGAGGGATAAATTCACCCCTCCACTTT	CASSLDRGINSPLHF
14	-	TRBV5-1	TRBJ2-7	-	TGCGCCAGCAGCTTGGCCCAGGGTTTATACGAGCAGTACTTC	CASSLAQGLYEQYF
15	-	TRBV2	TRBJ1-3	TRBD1	TGTGCCAGCGGGAGAAACAGGGGGCTTGGAAACACCATATATTTT	CASGRNRGLGNTIYF
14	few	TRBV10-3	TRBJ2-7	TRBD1	TGTGCCATCAGGAAGGACAGGACACCCTACGAGCAGTACTTC	CAIRKDRTPYEQYF
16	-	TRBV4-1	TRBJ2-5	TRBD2	TGCGCCAGCAGCGTAGCGGGAGAAGTAGGGGAAGAGACCCAGTACTTC	CASSVAGEVGEETQYF
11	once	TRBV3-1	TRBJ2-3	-	TGTGCCAGCAGCCGCCTGGATACGCAGTATTTT	CASSRLDTQYF
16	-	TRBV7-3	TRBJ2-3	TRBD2	TGTGCCAGCAGCTTACCGAGCGGGGGGGCCCCAGATACGCAGTATTTT	CASSLPSGGAPDTQYF
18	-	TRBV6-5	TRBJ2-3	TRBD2	TGTGCCAGCAGTTATTCCGGACTAGCGGGGGGCCAACTAGATACGCAGTATTTT	CASSYSGLAGGQLDTQYF
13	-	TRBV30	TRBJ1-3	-	TGTGCCTGGACCGGGGGGGTTTTTGACACCATATATTTT	CAWTGGVFDTIYF
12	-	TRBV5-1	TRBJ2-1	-	TGCGCCAGCAGCCCGGTCCACGGTGAGCAGTTCTTC	CASSPVHGEQFF
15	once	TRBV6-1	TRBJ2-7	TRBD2	TGTGCCAGCAGTGAATATTCGGGACTAGCGGGCGAGCAGTACTTC	CASSEYSGLAGEQYF
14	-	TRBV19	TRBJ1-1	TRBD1	TGTGCCAGTAAAGACAGGGAGAAGAACACTGAAGCTTTCTTT	CASKDREKNTEAFF
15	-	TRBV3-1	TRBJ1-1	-	TGTGCCAGCAGCCAAGGTTATGTGGGGGCCACTGAAGCTTTCTTT	CASSQGYVGATEAFF